These 29 T cell receptor beta chains share one sample of origin, sequenced in a study of blood T cell repertoires in COVID-19. Method: immunoSEQ multiplex PCR; TCRdb's copy keeps in-frame clones and lacks some. The sample carries more than 40,000 clones, about 88% recorded once. Input material: peripheral blood. Source of these receptors: a man in his fifties with active COVID-19.

The V call is TRBV10-1, the J call TRBJ1-1, with unresolved D. The CDR3 length is 14 residues. The V end lost 1 base, the J end lost 1 base, and 7 bases lay between the germline ends. Germline-derived CDR1 and CDR2 are WNHNN and SYGVQD (reference sequence). CDR3 DNA: TGCGCCAGCAGTGAGTACCGGGAGAACACTGAAGCTTTCTTT. Translated, it gives CASSEYRENTEAFF.

The chain couples TRBV6-6 to TRBJ2-7; 10 bases agree with TRBD1. The CDR3 covers 14 residues. Looked up from germline, CDR1 is MNHNY and CDR2 is SVGAGI (reference sequence). With V trimmed by 0 bases and J by 6 bases, 2 bases remained unmatched. DNA of the CDR3: TGTGCCAGCAGTTACTCGGGACAGGGGACCGAGCAGTACTTC. Its protein is CASSYSGQGTEQYF.

The V gene is TRBV4-1, the J gene TRBJ1-2, with 7 bases fitting TRBD1. V gave up 3 bases and J gave up 7 bases; unmatched junction bases: 14. Germline-derived CDR1 and CDR2 are MGHRA and YSYEKL. The CDR3 has 16 amino acids. The DNA for the CDR3 is TGCGCCAGCAGCCAGGAATCCCGACAGGGAGTACGTGGCTACACCTTC. Translating it yields CASSQESRQGVRGYTF.

J is TRBJ2-3 and V is TRBV7-8; TRBD2 aligns across 9 bases. In germline, CDR1 is SGHVS, CDR2 FQNEAQ. The CDR3 is made up of 13 amino acids. The trim removed 6 bases at V and 11 bases at J, leaving 9 bases unmatched. The CDR3 DNA follows: TGTGCCAGCAGTATAGCGGGGGAGACTAGGCAGTATTTT. It encodes CASSIAGETRQYF.

The rearrangement links TRBV19 to TRBJ2-2; 8 bases line up with TRBD2. V lost 3 bases, J lost 4 bases, and 7 bases stayed unmatched. The germline V gene has CDR1 LNHDA and CDR2 SQIVND (reference sequence). There are 16 residues in the CDR3. The DNA of the CDR3 is TGTGCCAGTAGTATTACCAGCGGGGGAGCCACCGGGGAGCTGTTTTTT. Translating gives CASSITSGGATGELFF.

This rearrangement joins TRBV24-1 to TRBJ2-3, with D possibly being TRBD2 (6 bases). With 5 bases removed from V and 5 bases from J, the gap between germline ends came to 22 bases. The germline gives CDR1 KGHDR, CDR2 SFDVKD. The CDR3 length is 17 residues. CDR3 sequence (DNA): TGTGCCACCAGTGTGGGGCCCTCCGGAGGGACCGGAGATACGCAGTATTTT. Its protein is CATSVGPSGGTGDTQYF.

The chain has TRBV7-2 and TRBJ2-7; TRBD2 agrees at 10 bases. The germline gives CDR1 SGHTA, CDR2 FQGNSA. There are 16 residues in the CDR3. The ends lost 2 bases at V and 2 bases at J; junction bases unmatched: 6. The CDR3 DNA reads TGTGCCAGCAGCTTAACCCCACTAGCGGGAACCTACGAGCAGTACTTC. Protein product: CASSLTPLAGTYEQYF.

The chain uses TRBV7-8 and TRBJ2-2; unclear D gene. V was clipped by 1 base and J by 1 base, with 10 bases between them. The CDR3 sequence is 16 residues long. Germline V gene lookup returns CDR1 SGHVS and CDR2 FQNEAQ. In nucleotides, the CDR3 is TGTGCCAGCAGCTTAGGTGGCAGGTTGAACACCGGGGAGCTGTTTTTT. Translated, it gives CASSLGGRLNTGELFF.

This chain uses TRBV14 with TRBJ2-5; TRBD1 is a possible D gene (6 bases). V dropped 4 bases and J dropped 5 bases, with 14 bases sitting between them. Germline CDR1 is SGHDN and CDR2 is FVKESK. This CDR3 region has 14 residues. The CDR3 DNA reads TGTGCCAGCAGCCGCCTCAGGGGCGATGAGACCCAGTACTTC. Residues: CASSRLRGDETQYF. The whole variable domain, filled in from reference TRBV14 and TRBJ2-5, reads EAGVTQFPSHSVIEKGQTVTLRCDPISGHDNLYWYRRVMGKEIKFLLHFVKESKQDESGMPNNRFLAERTGGTYSTLKVQPAELEDSGVYFCASSRLRGDETQYFGPGTRLLVL.

The CDR3 DNA reads as TGTGCCAGTAGTATAGATTCGGGATCCAATCAGCCCCAGCATTTT. Encoded protein: CASSIDSGSNQPQHF. The chain has TRBV19 and TRBJ1-5, with D hard to call. Trimming removed 0 bases at V and 3 bases at J, with 9 bases between. The CDR3 totals 15 residues. Per the germline V gene, CDR1 is LNHDA and CDR2 is SQIVND (reference sequence).

The chain has TRBV18 and TRBJ1-4, with no clear D. V dropped 3 bases and J dropped 8 bases, with 13 bases sitting between them. Germline V gives CDR1 KGHSH, CDR2 LQKENI. This CDR3 spans 14 amino acids. DNA for the CDR3: TGTGCCAGCTCACCTGGCCCGATGCGGGAAAAACTGTTTTTT. This encodes CASSPGPMREKLFF.

The chain is built from TRBV5-8 and TRBJ1-4, with a weak D call TRBD1 (6 bases). Germline V CDR1 and CDR2: SGHTS, YDEGEE. The V and J ends lost 4 bases and 8 bases respectively, with 21 bases between them. The CDR3 loop spans 16 amino acids. The CDR3 coding sequence is TGTGCCAGCAGCCCCCGGGACACCCAGAGATGGGAAAAACTGTTTTTT. Its protein is CASSPRDTQRWEKLFF.

This rearrangement joins TRBV29-1 to TRBJ2-5; 10 bases are shared with TRBD2. The CDR3 is 14 residues long. Germline values: CDR1 SQVTM, CDR2 ANQGSEA. V lost 4 bases and J lost 4; bases outside the gene matches: 6. The CDR3: CSVGLAGGGETQYF. In nucleotides, the CDR3 is TGCAGCGTTGGGTTAGCGGGAGGCGGAGAGACCCAGTACTTC.

The chain links TRBV5-4 to TRBJ2-5; TRBD2 aligns across 8 bases. Trimming at V came to 2 bases and at J to 2 bases, leaving 8 bases not matched to a gene. Per germline, CDR1 SGHNT and CDR2 YYREEE (reference sequence). The CDR3 totals 16 residues. This chain's CDR3 is CASSFLAGGPQETQYF. CDR3 DNA sequence: TGTGCCAGCAGCTTTCTGGCGGGGGGACCTCAAGAGACCCAGTACTTC.

The V call is TRBV11-2, the J call TRBJ2-7; 7 bases fit TRBD2. The length of the CDR3 is 13 residues. The ends lost 5 bases at V and 6 bases at J; junction bases unmatched: 7. CDR1 is SGHAT and CDR2 is FQNNGV in the germline V gene. The CDR3 protein is CASSMASGGEQYF. The CDR3 DNA follows: TGTGCCAGCAGCATGGCTAGCGGAGGCGAGCAGTACTTC. The entire variable domain, with the rest obtained from reference TRBV11-2 and TRBJ2-7, is as follows: EAGVAQSPRYKIIEKRQSVAFWCNPISGHATLYWYQQILGQGPKLLIQFQNNGVVDDSQLPKDRFSAERLKGVDSTLKIQPAKLEDSAVYLCASSMASGGEQYFGPGTRLTVT.

This clone was found once. V gene TRBV19 combines with J gene TRBJ1-5; 8 positions match TRBD1. This CDR3 spans 15 amino acids. Trimming removed 4 bases from V and 4 bases from J; junction bases left unmatched: 6. Germline loops: CDR1 LNHDA, CDR2 SQIVND (reference sequence). CDR3: CASSSVGTGNQPQHF. Here the CDR3 DNA reads TGTGCCAGTAGTAGTGTCGGGACAGGAAATCAGCCCCAGCATTTT.

This chain uses TRBV7-9 with TRBJ1-5; a weak D match, TRBD1 (5 bases). Germline V gives CDR1 SEHNR, CDR2 FQNEAQ (reference sequence). This CDR3 has 15 amino acids. The ends were cut back, 4 bases at V and 2 bases at J, with 12 bases in the middle. The CDR3 region is CASSYGRGGNQPQHF. CDR3 coding DNA: TGTGCCAGCAGCTATGGGAGGGGCGGCAATCAGCCCCAGCATTTT.

This clone was recorded only once. The V gene is TRBV19, the J gene TRBJ1-5; perhaps TRBD1 as D (5 bases). Between the trimmed V and J ends, which lost 8 bases and 3 bases, there was a span of 17 bases. The CDR3 sequence is 15 residues long. Germline assignment: CDR1 LNHDA and CDR2 SQIVND (reference sequence). CDR3 protein: CASRSGGLNNQPQHF. CDR3 bases: TGTGCCAGTCGAAGCGGGGGTCTTAACAATCAGCCCCAGCATTTT.

The chain uses TRBV2 and TRBJ2-5; 15 bases line up with TRBD2. V lost 5 bases, J lost 4 bases, and 5 bases stayed unmatched. Germline V gene lookup returns CDR1 SNHLY and CDR2 FYNNEI. The CDR3 consists of 16 residues. Here the CDR3 DNA reads TGTGCCAGCAGTCCCTGGACTAGCGGGGGGGGAGAGACCCAGTACTTC. Translation: CASSPWTSGGGETQYF.

This chain joins TRBV12-3 or TRBV12-4 and TRBJ2-1; D ambiguous. This CDR3 comprises 13 residues. V lost 7 bases to trimming and J lost 3 bases, with 10 bases between them. The CDR3 sequence is CASTQTYYNEQFF. The CDR3 coding sequence is TGTGCCAGCACTCAGACATACTACAATGAGCAGTTCTTC.

This chain joins TRBV28 and TRBJ2-7; weak D call: TRBD2 (5 bases). The CDR3 is 15 residues long. Germline V gene sequence: CDR1 MDHEN, CDR2 SYDVKM. The V end lost 3 bases, the J end lost 0 bases, and 12 bases lay between the germline ends. In nucleotides, the CDR3 is TGTGCCAGCAGTTTCCCCGGGATAAGCTCCTACGAGCAGTACTTC. Its protein product is CASSFPGISSYEQYF.

V is TRBV11-2 and J is TRBJ2-7; D might be TRBD2 (5 bases). V lost 4 bases, J lost 2 bases, and 12 bases lay in between. This CDR3 region has 14 residues. Germline CDR1 SGHAT, CDR2 FQNNGV. The CDR3 is CASSSYSGTYEQYF. Written as DNA, the CDR3 is TGTGCCAGCAGCTCTTACAGCGGTACCTACGAGCAGTACTTC.

J is TRBJ2-5 and V is TRBV6-5; D possibly corresponds to TRBD2 (6 bases). The CDR3 runs 13 residues. Germline CDR1 and CDR2: MNHEY and SVGAGI. The germline V and J ends were trimmed by 2 bases and 7 bases, with 11 bases remaining between them. The CDR3 is CASSYEERATQYF. As DNA, the CDR3 is TGTGCCAGCAGTTACGAGGAGCGGGCGACCCAGTACTTC.

This clone was seen more than once but under ten times. CDR3 amino acids: CASSLSRSRGDEQYF. CDR3 nucleotide sequence: TGTGCCAGCAGCCTCAGTAGGTCCAGGGGCGACGAGCAGTACTTC. This chain joins TRBV7-9 and TRBJ2-7, with D tentatively TRBD1 (6 bases). CDR3 length: 15 residues. V was pared by 5 bases and J by 5 bases, with 19 bases between. The germline gives CDR1 SEHNR, CDR2 FQNEAQ (reference sequence).

The chain employs TRBV19 and TRBJ1-5; D may be TRBD1 (6 bases). V was shortened by 6 bases and J by 0 bases, with 15 bases between the two germline ends. Germline V gives CDR1 LNHDA, CDR2 SQIVND (reference sequence). The CDR3 is 16 residues long. CDR3 nucleotides: TGTGCCAGTAGGACAATCGGACAGTATAGCAATCAGCCCCAGCATTTT. Translated, it gives CASRTIGQYSNQPQHF.

The chain has TRBV4-3 and TRBJ2-3; 10 bases match TRBD2. The trim removed 0 bases at V and 0 bases at J, leaving 9 bases unmatched. The CDR3 has 19 amino acids. CDR1 LGHNA and CDR2 YSLEER come from the germline V gene. CDR3: CASSQEPAGGLWSTDTQYF. DNA for the CDR3: TGCGCCAGCAGCCAAGAGCCAGCGGGAGGGCTGTGGAGCACAGATACGCAGTATTTT.

This clone was seen only once. The rearrangement links TRBV12-3 or TRBV12-4 to TRBJ2-1, with a weak D call TRBD2 (6 bases). V was shortened by 2 bases and J by 8 bases, with 7 bases between the two germline ends. The CDR3 totals 12 residues. CDR3 loop: CASSLTSHEQFF. CDR3 sequence (DNA): TGTGCCAGCAGTTTAACTAGCCATGAGCAGTTCTTC.

This clone was seen once. The chain joins TRBV18 to TRBJ1-3; no reliable D call. Looked up from germline, CDR1 is KGHSH and CDR2 is LQKENI. The V end was cut by 2 bases, the J end by 3 bases, with 17 bases between. This CDR3 is 17 amino acids long. CDR3 DNA sequence: TGTGCCAGCTCACCAAGGACGGCGGGTGGTGGTGGAAACACCATATATTTT. Translation gives CASSPRTAGGGGNTIYF.

The chain carries TRBV7-3 and TRBJ2-6; the match to TRBD1 covers 7 bases. With 2 bases clipped from V and 0 bases from J, the junction kept 10 bases outside the gene matches. Germline V gene lookup returns CDR1 SGHTA and CDR2 FQGTGA. The CDR3 has 19 residues. The CDR3 coding sequence is TGTGCCAGCAGCTTACCCCCGGGACAGTTCTCCTCTGGGGCCAACGTCCTGACTTTC. Protein sequence: CASSLPPGQFSSGANVLTF. Complete variable domain (other parts from reference TRBV7-3 and TRBJ2-6): GAGVSQTPSNKVTEKGKYVELRCDPISGHTALYWYRQSLGQGPEFLIYFQGTGAADDSGLPNDRFFAVRPEGSVSTLKIQRTERGDSAVYLCASSLPPGQFSSGANVLTFGAGSRLTVL.